These T cell receptor beta chains were read from a single sample in a study of T cell repertoires in cytomegalovirus infection. TCRdb re-analysed the reads in MiXCR, keeping a single row per CDR3 protein. Found here are about 900,000 distinct CDR3 sequences, around 32% of them singletons; the top ten hold over 12%. The antigens of these receptors remain unknown. Source: cultured CD8+ T cells from PBMCs, taken from culture after CMV antigen stimulation. These receptors were collected from a human donor in good health (CMV status not recorded). Some clones in this sample may be carry-over from other donors' samples. The CDR3 runs from the conserved cysteine through the conserved F or W. A D gene is named only where the DNA matches it firmly. Only part of the rows carry a size: once, few, many, or a class if the clone is expanded.

j_call,d_call,v_call,clone_size,cdr3_nt,cdr3_aa
TRBJ2-6,TRBD1,TRBV7-9,many,TGTGCCAGCAGCGGGACAGGGGACTCTGGGGCCAACGTCCTGACTTTC,CASSGTGDSGANVLTF
TRBJ2-1,TRBD1,TRBV6-2/TRBV6-3,.,TGTGCCAGCACCCTACCCGAGGGGGCCGGGTACAATGAGCAGTTCTTC,CASTLPEGAGYNEQFF
TRBJ2-2,TRBD2,TRBV12-3/TRBV12-4,.,TGTGCCGGCGGGGGGGTTGGCACCGGGGAGCTGTTTTTT,CAGGGVGTGELFF
TRBJ2-1,TRBD2,TRBV25-1,.,TGTGCCAGCAGTGAAGGGCGGGGGGGGACCTACAATGAGCAGTTCTTC,CASSEGRGGTYNEQFF
TRBJ2-3,.,TRBV18,.,TGTGCCAGCTCACCCGGGACCCAATCCACAGATACGCAGTATTTT,CASSPGTQSTDTQYF
TRBJ1-4,TRBD1,TRBV28,.,TGTGCCAGCAGTTACAGGGACAGGGTTGAAAAACTGTTTTTT,CASSYRDRVEKLFF
TRBJ2-3,TRBD2,TRBV20-1,once,TGCAGTGCCAGAGGGACTAGCGGGTACTTAAGTACGCAGTATTTT,CSARGTSGYLSTQYF
TRBJ2-3,TRBD1,TRBV7-3,few,TGTGCCAGCAGCATACGGGACAGGGGAGATACGCAGTATTTT,CASSIRDRGDTQYF
TRBJ2-2,.,TRBV4-3,.,TGCGCCAGCAGCCCAACAACGGGCCTAGGGGCCACCGGGGAGCTGTTTTTT,CASSPTTGLGATGELFF
TRBJ1-2,TRBD1,TRBV27,.,TGTGCCAGCAGTTTCAGGACAGGGGGCGACCCCCGATATGGCTACACCTTC,CASSFRTGGDPRYGYTF
TRBJ2-2,.,TRBV7-9,.,TGTGCCAGCAGCTTAGGTAGTACCGACACCGGGGAGCTGTTTTTT,CASSLGSTDTGELFF